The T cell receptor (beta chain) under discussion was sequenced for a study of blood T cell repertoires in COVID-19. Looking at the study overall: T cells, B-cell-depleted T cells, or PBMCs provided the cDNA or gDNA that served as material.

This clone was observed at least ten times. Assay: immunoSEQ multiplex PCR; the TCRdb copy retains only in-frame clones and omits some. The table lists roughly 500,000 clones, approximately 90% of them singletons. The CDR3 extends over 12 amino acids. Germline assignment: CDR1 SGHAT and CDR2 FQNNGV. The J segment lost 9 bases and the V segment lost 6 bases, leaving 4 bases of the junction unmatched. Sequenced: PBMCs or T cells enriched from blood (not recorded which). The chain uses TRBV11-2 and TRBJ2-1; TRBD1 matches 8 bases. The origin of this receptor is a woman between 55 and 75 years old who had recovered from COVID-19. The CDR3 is CASRDRAGEQFF. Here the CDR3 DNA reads TGTGCCAGCAGGGACAGGGCGGGTGAGCAGTTCTTC.